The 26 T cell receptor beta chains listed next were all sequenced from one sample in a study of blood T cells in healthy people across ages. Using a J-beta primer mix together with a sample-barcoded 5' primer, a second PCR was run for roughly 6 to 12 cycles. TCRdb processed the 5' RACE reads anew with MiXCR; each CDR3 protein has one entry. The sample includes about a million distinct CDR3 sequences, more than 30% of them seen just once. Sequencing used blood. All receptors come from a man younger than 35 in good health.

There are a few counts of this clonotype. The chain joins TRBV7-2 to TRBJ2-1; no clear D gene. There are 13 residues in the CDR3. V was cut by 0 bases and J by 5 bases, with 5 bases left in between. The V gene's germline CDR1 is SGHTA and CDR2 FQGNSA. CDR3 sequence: CASSLAHNNEQFF. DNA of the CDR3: TGTGCCAGCAGCTTAGCCCACAACAATGAGCAGTTCTTC.

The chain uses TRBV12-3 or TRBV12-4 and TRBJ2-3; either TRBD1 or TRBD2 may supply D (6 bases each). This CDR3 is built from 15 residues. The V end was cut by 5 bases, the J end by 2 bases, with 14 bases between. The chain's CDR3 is CASSPQGRDTDTQYF. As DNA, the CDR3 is TGTGCCAGCAGTCCGCAGGGGCGGGACACAGATACGCAGTATTTT.

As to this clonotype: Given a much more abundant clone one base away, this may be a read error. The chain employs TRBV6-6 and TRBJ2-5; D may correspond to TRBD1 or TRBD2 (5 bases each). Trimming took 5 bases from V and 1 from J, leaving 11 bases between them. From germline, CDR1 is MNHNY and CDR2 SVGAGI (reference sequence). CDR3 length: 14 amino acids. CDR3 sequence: CASSDPGAQETQYF. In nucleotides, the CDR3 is TGTGCCAGCAGTGATCCCGGGGCCCAAGAGACCCAGTACTTC.

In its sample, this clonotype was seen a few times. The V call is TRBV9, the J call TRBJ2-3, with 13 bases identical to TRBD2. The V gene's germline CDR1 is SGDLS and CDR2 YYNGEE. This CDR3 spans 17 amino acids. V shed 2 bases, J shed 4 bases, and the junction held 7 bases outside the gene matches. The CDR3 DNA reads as TGTGCCAGCAGCGTTTTAAGGACTAGCGGGGGTGCAGATACGCAGTATTTT. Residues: CASSVLRTSGGADTQYF.

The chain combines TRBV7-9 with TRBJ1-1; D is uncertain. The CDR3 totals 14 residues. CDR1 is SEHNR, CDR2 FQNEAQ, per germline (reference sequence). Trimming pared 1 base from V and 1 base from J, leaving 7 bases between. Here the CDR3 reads CASSLVRGNTEAFF. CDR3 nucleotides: TGTGCCAGCAGCTTAGTTCGGGGGAACACTGAAGCTTTCTTT. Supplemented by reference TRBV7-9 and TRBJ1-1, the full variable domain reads DTGVSQNPRHKITKRGQNVTFRCDPISEHNRLYWYRQTLGQGPEFLTYFQNEAQLEKSRLLSDRFSAERPKGSFSTLEIQRTEQGDSAMYLCASSLVRGNTEAFFGQGTRLTVV.

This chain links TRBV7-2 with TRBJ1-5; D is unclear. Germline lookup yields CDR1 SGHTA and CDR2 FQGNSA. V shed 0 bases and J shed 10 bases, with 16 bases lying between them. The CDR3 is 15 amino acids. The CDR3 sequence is CASSLAPAPGEPQHF. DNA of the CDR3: TGTGCCAGCAGCTTAGCGCCAGCTCCTGGGGAACCCCAGCATTTT.

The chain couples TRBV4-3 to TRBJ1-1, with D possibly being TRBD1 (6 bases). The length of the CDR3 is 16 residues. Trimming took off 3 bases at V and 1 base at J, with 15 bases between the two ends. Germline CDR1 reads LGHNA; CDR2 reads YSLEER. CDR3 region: CASSHSPRTANTEAFF. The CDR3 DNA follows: TGCGCCAGCAGCCATTCTCCGAGGACAGCGAACACTGAAGCTTTCTTT.

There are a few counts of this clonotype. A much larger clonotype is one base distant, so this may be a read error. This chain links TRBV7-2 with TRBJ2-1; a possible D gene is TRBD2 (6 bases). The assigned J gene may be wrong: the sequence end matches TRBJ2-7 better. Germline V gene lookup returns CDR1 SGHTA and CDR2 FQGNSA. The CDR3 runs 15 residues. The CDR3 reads CASSLRGNSYNEQYF. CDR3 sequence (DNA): TGTGCCAGCAGCCTACGGGGGAACTCCTACAATGAGCAGTACTTC.

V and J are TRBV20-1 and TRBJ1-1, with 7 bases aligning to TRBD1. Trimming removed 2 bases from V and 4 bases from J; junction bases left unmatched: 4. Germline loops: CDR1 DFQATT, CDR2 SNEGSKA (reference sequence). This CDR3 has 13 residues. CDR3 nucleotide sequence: TGCAGTGCTAGAAGGGGGCTCGGCACTGAAGCTTTCTTT. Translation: CSARRGLGTEAFF.

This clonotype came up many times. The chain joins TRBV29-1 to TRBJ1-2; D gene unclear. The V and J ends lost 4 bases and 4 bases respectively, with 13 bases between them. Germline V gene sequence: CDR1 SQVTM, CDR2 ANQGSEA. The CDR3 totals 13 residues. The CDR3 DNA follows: TGCAGCGTTGCAAGAAGGATGGCCTATGGCTACACCTTC. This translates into CSVARRMAYGYTF.

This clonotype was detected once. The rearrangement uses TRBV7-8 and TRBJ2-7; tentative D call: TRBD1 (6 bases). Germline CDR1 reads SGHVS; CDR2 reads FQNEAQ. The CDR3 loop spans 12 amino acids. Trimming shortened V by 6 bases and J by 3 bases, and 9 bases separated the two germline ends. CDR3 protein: CASSGQHYEQYF. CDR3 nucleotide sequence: TGTGCCAGCAGTGGACAGCACTACGAGCAGTACTTC. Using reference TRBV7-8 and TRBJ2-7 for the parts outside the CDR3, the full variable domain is GAGVSQSPRYKVAKRGQDVALRCDPISGHVSLFWYQQALGQGPEFLTYFQNEAQLDKSGLPSDRFFAERPEGSVSTLKIQRTQQEDSAVYLCASSGQHYEQYFGPGTRLTVT.

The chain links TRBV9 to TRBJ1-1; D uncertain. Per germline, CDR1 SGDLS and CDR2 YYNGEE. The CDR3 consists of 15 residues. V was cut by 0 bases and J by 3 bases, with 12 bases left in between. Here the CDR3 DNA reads TGTGCCAGCAGCGTAGATATAGCGCCGGACACTGAAGCTTTCTTT. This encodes CASSVDIAPDTEAFF.

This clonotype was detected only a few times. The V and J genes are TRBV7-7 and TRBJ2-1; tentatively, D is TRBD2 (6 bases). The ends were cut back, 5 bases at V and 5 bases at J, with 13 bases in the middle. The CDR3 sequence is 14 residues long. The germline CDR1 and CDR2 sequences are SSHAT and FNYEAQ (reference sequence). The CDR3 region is CASSTTGRDNEQFF. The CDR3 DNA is TGTGCCAGCAGCACGACCGGGAGAGACAATGAGCAGTTCTTC. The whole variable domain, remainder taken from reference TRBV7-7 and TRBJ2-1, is GAGVSQSPRYKVTKRGQDVTLRCDPISSHATLYWYQQALGQGPEFLTYFNYEAQPDKSGLPSDRFSAERPEGSISTLTIQRTEQRDSAMYRCASSTTGRDNEQFFGPGTRLTVL.

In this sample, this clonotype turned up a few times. CDR3 amino acids: CASMRLYNEQFF. The CDR3 DNA reads as TGTGCCAGCATGAGGCTTTACAATGAGCAGTTCTTC. V usage is TRBV6-1 and J usage is TRBJ2-1; D unresolved. The CDR3 length is 12 residues. Per the germline V gene, CDR1 is MNHNS and CDR2 is SASEGT. V was shortened by 7 bases and J by 4 bases, with 8 bases between the two germline ends.

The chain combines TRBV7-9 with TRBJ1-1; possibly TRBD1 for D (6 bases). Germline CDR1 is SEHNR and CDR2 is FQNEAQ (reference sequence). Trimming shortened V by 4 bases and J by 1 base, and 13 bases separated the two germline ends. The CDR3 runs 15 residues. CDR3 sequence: CASSWIRGENTEAFF. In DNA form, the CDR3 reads TGTGCCAGCAGCTGGATCAGGGGCGAGAACACTGAAGCTTTCTTT.

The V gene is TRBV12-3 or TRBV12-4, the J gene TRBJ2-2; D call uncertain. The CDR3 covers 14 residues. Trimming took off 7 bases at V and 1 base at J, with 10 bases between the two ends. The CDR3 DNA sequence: TGTGCCAGCATTGATTCAGGGAACACCGGGGAGCTGTTTTTT. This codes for CASIDSGNTGELFF.

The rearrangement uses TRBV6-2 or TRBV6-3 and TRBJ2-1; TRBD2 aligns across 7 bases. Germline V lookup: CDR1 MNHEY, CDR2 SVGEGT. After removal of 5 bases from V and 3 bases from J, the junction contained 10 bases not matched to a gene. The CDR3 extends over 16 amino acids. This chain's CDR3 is CASSPVASGLYNEQFF. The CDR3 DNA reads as TGTGCCAGCAGTCCCGTGGCTAGCGGTCTCTACAATGAGCAGTTCTTC.

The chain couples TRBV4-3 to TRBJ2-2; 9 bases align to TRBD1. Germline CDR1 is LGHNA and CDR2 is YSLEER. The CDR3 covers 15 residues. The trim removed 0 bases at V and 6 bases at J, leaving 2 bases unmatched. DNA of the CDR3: TGCGCCAGCAGCCAAGATACAGGGGGCTCCGGGGAGCTGTTTTTT. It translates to CASSQDTGGSGELFF.

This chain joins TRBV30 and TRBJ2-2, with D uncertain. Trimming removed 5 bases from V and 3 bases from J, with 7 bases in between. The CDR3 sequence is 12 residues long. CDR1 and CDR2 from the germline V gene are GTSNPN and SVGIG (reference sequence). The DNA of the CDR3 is TGTGCCTGGGGAATCGACACCGGGGAGCTGTTTTTT. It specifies CAWGIDTGELFF.

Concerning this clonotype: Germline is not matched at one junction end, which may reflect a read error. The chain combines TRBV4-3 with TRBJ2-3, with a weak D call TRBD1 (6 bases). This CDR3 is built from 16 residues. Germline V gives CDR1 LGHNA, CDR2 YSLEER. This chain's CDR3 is CTSSHTGTASTDTQYF. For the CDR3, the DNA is TGCACCAGCAGCCATACAGGGACGGCGAGCACAGATACGCAGTATTTT.

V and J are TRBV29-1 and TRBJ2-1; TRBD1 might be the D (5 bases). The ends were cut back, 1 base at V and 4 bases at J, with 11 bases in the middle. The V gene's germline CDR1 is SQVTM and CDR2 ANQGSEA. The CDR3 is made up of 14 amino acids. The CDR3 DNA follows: TGCAGCGTTGAAGGCGTAGGGGAATACAATGAGCAGTTCTTC. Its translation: CSVEGVGEYNEQFF.

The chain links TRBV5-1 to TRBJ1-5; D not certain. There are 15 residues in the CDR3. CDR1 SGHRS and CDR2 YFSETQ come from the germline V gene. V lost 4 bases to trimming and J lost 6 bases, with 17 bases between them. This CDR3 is CASSPMDPSVQPQHF. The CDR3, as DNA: TGCGCCAGCAGCCCAATGGACCCCTCGGTTCAGCCCCAGCATTTT.

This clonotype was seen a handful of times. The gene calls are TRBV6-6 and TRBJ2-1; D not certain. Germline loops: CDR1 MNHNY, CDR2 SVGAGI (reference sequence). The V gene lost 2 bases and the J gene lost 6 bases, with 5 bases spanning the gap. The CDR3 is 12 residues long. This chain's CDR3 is CASSYRRNEQFF. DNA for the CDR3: TGTGCCAGCAGTTACAGACGCAATGAGCAGTTCTTC.

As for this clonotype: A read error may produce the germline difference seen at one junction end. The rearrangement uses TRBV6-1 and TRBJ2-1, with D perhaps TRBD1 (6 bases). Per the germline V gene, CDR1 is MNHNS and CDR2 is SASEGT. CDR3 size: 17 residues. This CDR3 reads CASSAAGDTHSYNEQFF. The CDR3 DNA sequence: TGTGCTAGCAGCGCCGCCGGGGACACCCACTCCTACAATGAGCAGTTCTTC.

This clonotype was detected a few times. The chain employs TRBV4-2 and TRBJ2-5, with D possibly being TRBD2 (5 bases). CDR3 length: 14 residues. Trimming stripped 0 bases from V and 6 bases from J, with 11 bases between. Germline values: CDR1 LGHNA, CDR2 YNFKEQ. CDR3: CASSQERARKTQYF. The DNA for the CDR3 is TGTGCCAGCAGCCAAGAGCGGGCTAGAAAGACCCAGTACTTC.

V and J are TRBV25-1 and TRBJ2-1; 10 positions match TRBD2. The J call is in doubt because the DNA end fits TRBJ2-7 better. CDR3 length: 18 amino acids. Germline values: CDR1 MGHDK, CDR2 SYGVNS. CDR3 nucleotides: TGTGCCAGCAGTCCTAGCGGGGGCCCCCATAGCTCCTACAATGAGCAGTACTTC. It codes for CASSPSGGPHSSYNEQYF.